Following are 22 T cell receptor beta chains from one sample sequenced in a study of cytomegalovirus exposure and HLA in healthy donors. PCR employed 60 Vbeta and 13 Jbeta primers. Profiled with immunoSEQ multiplex PCR; TCRdb holds only in-frame clones, not every one. The table shows around 70,000 clones, with around 74% occurring only once. The sequenced material came from PBMCs. These TCRs come from a human donor in good health.

The chain carries TRBV30 and TRBJ1-2; 9 bases agree with TRBD1. This CDR3 spans 12 amino acids. Germline V gene lookup returns CDR1 GTSNPN and CDR2 SVGIG (reference sequence). The V gene end was trimmed by 6 bases and the J gene end by 7 bases; junction bases not matched to a gene: 6. CDR3 in amino acids: CACKQGARGYTF. The CDR3 DNA is TGTGCCTGTAAACAGGGGGCGCGTGGCTACACCTTC.

This clone turned up a few times. The chain is built from TRBV4-1 and TRBJ2-7; 11 bases are a match to TRBD1. Germline trimming cut 3 bases from V and 3 bases from J; bases unmatched to any gene: 4. From germline, CDR1 is MGHRA and CDR2 YSYEKL. The CDR3 has 15 residues. The CDR3 loop is CASSHRTGGFYEQYF. CDR3 nucleotides: TGCGCCAGCAGCCACCGGACAGGGGGCTTCTACGAGCAGTACTTC.

This chain joins TRBV27 and TRBJ2-2, with D maybe TRBD1 (6 bases). Trimming removed 1 base at V and 0 bases at J, with 9 bases between. From germline, CDR1 is MNHEY and CDR2 SMNVEV (reference sequence). This CDR3 contains 16 residues. The DNA for the CDR3 is TGTGCCAGCAGTTTATATGGGACAACGAACACCGGGGAGCTGTTTTTT. Translating it yields CASSLYGTTNTGELFF.

As regards this clone: Relative to the germline gene, one junction end is altered; a read error may explain this. This chain uses TRBV7-3 with TRBJ2-1, with 8 positions matching TRBD2. The CDR3 extends over 15 amino acids. Germline V lookup: CDR1 SGHTA, CDR2 FQGTGA. The CDR3 here is CATSLAGGPYNEQFF. The CDR3 DNA reads as TGTGCCACCAGCCTTGCGGGGGGCCCCTACAATGAGCAGTTCTTC.

The rearrangement links TRBV7-2 to TRBJ1-1; D not certain. V was pared by 3 bases and J by 4 bases, with 15 bases between. Germline CDR1 is SGHTA and CDR2 is FQGNSA. CDR3 length: 15 amino acids. CDR3 bases: TGTGCCAGCAGCTTTTACTCTCCCGCGGGCACTGAAGCTTTCTTT. Amino acids: CASSFYSPAGTEAFF.

The chain combines TRBV25-1 with TRBJ2-5; possible D gene TRBD2, 5 bases. CDR3 length equals 15 residues. Germline V gives CDR1 MGHDK, CDR2 SYGVNS. V was clipped by 2 bases and J by 5 bases, with 15 bases between them. The CDR3: CASSEDYLVGETQYF. Written as DNA, the CDR3 is TGTGCCAGCAGTGAAGACTACCTAGTCGGGGAGACCCAGTACTTC. The full variable domain, its missing parts supplied by reference TRBV25-1 and TRBJ2-5, is EADIYQTPRYLVIGTGKKITLECSQTMGHDKMYWYQQDPGMELHLIHYSYGVNSTEKGDLSSESTVSRIRTEHFPLTLESARPSHTSQYLCASSEDYLVGETQYFGPGTRLLVL.

This chain connects TRBV7-4 to TRBJ2-7; 9 nucleotides agree with TRBD1. This CDR3 has 16 residues. With 2 bases clipped from V and 3 bases from J, the junction kept 8 bases outside the gene matches. Germline V gives CDR1 SGHVT, CDR2 SQSDAQ. The CDR3 spells CASSLRPRDRVYEQYF. CDR3 nucleotide sequence: TGTGCCAGCAGCTTAAGGCCTCGGGACAGGGTCTACGAGCAGTACTTC.

The sample holds one count of this clone. The gene calls are TRBV5-6 and TRBJ2-7, with a tentative D call TRBD1 (6 bases). Germline loops: CDR1 SGHDT, CDR2 YYEEEE. The CDR3 length is 13 residues. V gave up 4 bases and J gave up 4 bases, with 12 bases separating them. This CDR3 is CASSVQQGYEQYF. The CDR3 DNA reads as TGTGCCAGCAGCGTCCAACAGGGATACGAGCAGTACTTC.

The chain carries TRBV7-9 and TRBJ2-1; D might be TRBD2 (5 bases). Trimming left V 3 bases short and J 14 bases short, with 17 bases between. CDR1 is SEHNR, CDR2 FQNEAQ, per germline (reference sequence). This CDR3 has 13 amino acids. The CDR3: CASSFEATTGKFF. In nucleotides, the CDR3 is TGTGCCAGCAGCTTTGAAGCCACGACGGGGAAGTTCTTC. Based on the CDR3 plus reference TRBV7-9 and TRBJ2-1, the full variable domain is DTGVSQNPRHKITKRGQNVTFRCDPISEHNRLYWYRQTLGQGPEFLTYFQNEAQLEKSRLLSDRFSAERPKGSFSTLEIQRTEQGDSAMYLCASSFEATTGKFFGPGTRLTVL.

This clone was seen more than once but under ten times. The rearrangement joins TRBV19 to TRBJ1-1, with TRBD1 as a possible D gene (6 bases). The CDR3 length is 14 residues. Germline V gene data show CDR1 as LNHDA and CDR2 as SQIVND (reference sequence). With 5 bases removed from V and 1 base from J, the gap between germline ends came to 11 bases. CDR3 protein: CASSGRTANTEAFF. CDR3 nucleotides: TGTGCCAGTAGTGGACGGACAGCGAACACTGAAGCTTTCTTT. The variable domain in full, completed from reference TRBV19 and TRBJ1-1, reads DGGITQSPKYLFRKEGQNVTLSCEQNLNHDAMYWYRQDPGQGLRLIYYSQIVNDFQKGDIAEGYSVSREKKESFPLTVTSAQKNPTAFYLCASSGRTANTEAFFGQGTRLTVV.

V and J are TRBV6-1 and TRBJ2-2, with 7 bases aligning to TRBD1. The CDR3 is made up of 12 amino acids. The germline CDR1 and CDR2 sequences are MNHNS and SASEGT. Trimming removed 5 bases from V and 6 bases from J; junction bases left unmatched: 0. CDR3 region: CASSQGAGELFF. The CDR3 DNA reads TGTGCCAGCAGTCAGGGGGCCGGGGAGCTGTTTTTT.

This clone was detected a few times. The V and J genes are TRBV28 and TRBJ1-4; 9 bases match TRBD1. Looked up from germline, CDR1 is MDHEN and CDR2 is SYDVKM. The CDR3 totals 15 residues. The V gene end was trimmed by 6 bases and the J gene end by 8 bases; junction bases not matched to a gene: 10. The CDR3 spells CASSPGTGWQEKLFF. CDR3 coding DNA: TGTGCCAGCAGCCCCGGGACAGGGTGGCAGGAAAAACTGTTTTTT.

The chain is built from TRBV5-1 and TRBJ1-3; D is undetermined. V was trimmed by 0 bases and J by 1 base, leaving 5 bases between them. Germline V gene sequence: CDR1 SGHRS, CDR2 YFSETQ. The CDR3 is made up of 14 amino acids. The CDR3 is CASSLGGSGNTIYF. CDR3 bases: TGCGCCAGCAGCTTGGGAGGGTCTGGAAACACCATATATTTT.

V usage is TRBV7-3 and J usage is TRBJ2-2, with TRBD2 identical over 8 bases. The CDR3 is 15 residues long. The V gene's germline CDR1 is SGHTA and CDR2 FQGTGA. With V trimmed by 5 bases and J by 5 bases, 7 bases remained unmatched. The CDR3 nucleotides are TGTGCCAGCAGCCCGAGACTAGCGACTACCGGGGAGCTGTTTTTT. Its protein is CASSPRLATTGELFF.

In nucleotides, the CDR3 is TGTGCCAGCAGCTTGGGCAGCTCTGGAAACACCATATATTTT. This encodes CASSLGSSGNTIYF. This chain links TRBV5-6 with TRBJ1-3; D remains ambiguous. The CDR3 loop spans 14 amino acids. V was pared by 0 bases and J by 0 bases, with 4 bases between. Germline V gene lookup returns CDR1 SGHDT and CDR2 YYEEEE.

The chain uses TRBV6-6 and TRBJ1-1, with 7 bases that match TRBD1. CDR3 length equals 16 residues. CDR1 and CDR2 from the germline V gene are MNHNY and SVGAGI (reference sequence). Trimming removed 4 bases from V and 1 base from J; junction bases left unmatched: 9. Here the CDR3 DNA reads TGTGCCAGCAGTTTCCCGTCACAGGGGCGGAACACTGAAGCTTTCTTT. Translating gives CASSFPSQGRNTEAFF.

This chain connects TRBV9 to TRBJ2-5, with 9 bases that match TRBD1. With V trimmed by 3 bases and J by 7 bases, 10 bases remained unmatched. This CDR3 has 15 residues. Germline lookup yields CDR1 SGDLS and CDR2 YYNGEE. DNA of the CDR3: TGTGCCAGCAGCGCTCCCGGGACAGGGAAACGGACCCAGTACTTC. It encodes CASSAPGTGKRTQYF.

The V call is TRBV9, the J call TRBJ1-5; 8 bases fit TRBD1. The junction had 3 bases not matched to a gene; V was cut back by 3 bases and J by 4 bases. In germline, CDR1 is SGDLS, CDR2 YYNGEE. The CDR3 runs to 14 residues. The CDR3 loop is CASSGGQANQPQHF. The CDR3 DNA reads TGTGCCAGCAGCGGGGGACAGGCTAATCAGCCCCAGCATTTT.

The chain recombines TRBV5-8 with TRBJ1-2; no firm D call. Germline V gene data show CDR1 as SGHTS and CDR2 as YDEGEE. The CDR3 spans 14 residues. V was cut by 3 bases and J by 4 bases, with 13 bases left in between. The CDR3 sequence: CASSSGKELYGYTF. For the CDR3, the DNA is TGTGCCAGCAGCTCCGGGAAGGAGCTCTATGGCTACACCTTC. The variable domain in full, with the rest retrieved from reference TRBV5-8 and TRBJ1-2, is EAGVTQSPTHLIKTRGQQATLRCSPISGHTSVYWYQQALGLGLQFLLWYDEGEERNRGNFPPRFSGRQFPNYSSELNVNALELEDSALYLCASSSGKELYGYTFGSGTRLTVV.

This clone was observed once. The chain is built from TRBV15 and TRBJ2-2, with D possibly matching TRBD1 (6 bases). This CDR3 spans 17 amino acids. CDR1 is LNHNV and CDR2 is YYDKDF in the germline V gene (reference sequence). V lost 5 bases and J 0 bases, leaving 16 bases between the germline ends. The CDR3 DNA follows: TGTGCCACCAGCTCCGAGGGGGACACTTCGAACACCGGGGAGCTGTTTTTT. Protein: CATSSEGDTSNTGELFF.

V and J are TRBV9 and TRBJ1-1; no clear D. V was trimmed by 0 bases and J by 0 bases, leaving 9 bases between them. The CDR3 is 15 amino acids. Germline V gene lookup returns CDR1 SGDLS and CDR2 YYNGEE. The CDR3 is CASSVVPRLNTEAFF. CDR3 nucleotides: TGTGCCAGCAGCGTAGTTCCCAGGCTGAACACTGAAGCTTTCTTT.

The chain couples TRBV7-9 to TRBJ2-1; possibly TRBD2 for D (6 bases). With 1 base removed from V and 7 bases from J, the gap between germline ends came to 23 bases. The germline V gene encodes CDR1 SEHNR and CDR2 FQNEAQ (reference sequence). This CDR3 has 18 residues. The DNA for the CDR3 is TGTGCCAGCAGCTTAGTAAGGGAGGCTCCCCCGAAGGAGAATGAGCAGTTCTTC. This gives the protein CASSLVREAPPKENEQFF.